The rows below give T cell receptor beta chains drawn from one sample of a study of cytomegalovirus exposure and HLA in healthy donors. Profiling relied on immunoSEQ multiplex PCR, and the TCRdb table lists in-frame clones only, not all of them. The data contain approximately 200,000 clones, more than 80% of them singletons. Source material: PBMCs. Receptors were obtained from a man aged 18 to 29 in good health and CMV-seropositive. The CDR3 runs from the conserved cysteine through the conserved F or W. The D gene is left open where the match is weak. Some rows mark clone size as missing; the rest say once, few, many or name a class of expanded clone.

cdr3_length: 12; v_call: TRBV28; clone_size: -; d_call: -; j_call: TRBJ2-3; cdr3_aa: CASRALVDTQYF; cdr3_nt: TGTGCCAGCAGAGCCCTAGTAGATACGCAGTATTTT
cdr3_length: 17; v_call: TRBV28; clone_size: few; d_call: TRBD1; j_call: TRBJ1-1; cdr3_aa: CASSLAGGKVVGTEAFF; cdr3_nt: TGTGCCAGCAGTTTAGCAGGGGGTAAGGTGGTTGGCACTGAAGCTTTCTTT
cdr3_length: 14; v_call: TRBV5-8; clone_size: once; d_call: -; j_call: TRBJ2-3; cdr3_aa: CASSLVQATDTQYF; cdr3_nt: TGTGCCAGCAGCTTGGTGCAGGCCACAGATACGCAGTATTTT
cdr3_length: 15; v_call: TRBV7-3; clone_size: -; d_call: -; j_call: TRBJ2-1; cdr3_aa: CASRSLLGGPTAQFF; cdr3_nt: TGTGCCAGCAGGAGCCTTTTGGGGGGACCGACGGCGCAGTTCTTC
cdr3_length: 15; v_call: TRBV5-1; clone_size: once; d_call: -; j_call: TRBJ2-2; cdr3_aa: CASSLPRAETGELFF; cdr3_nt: TGCGCCAGCAGCTTGCCCAGGGCAGAGACCGGGGAGCTGTTTTTT
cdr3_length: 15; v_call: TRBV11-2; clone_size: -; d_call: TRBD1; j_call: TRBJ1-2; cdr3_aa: CASSLGTGVRYGYTF; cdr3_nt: TGTGCCAGCAGCTTAGGGACAGGGGTCCGCTATGGCTACACCTTC
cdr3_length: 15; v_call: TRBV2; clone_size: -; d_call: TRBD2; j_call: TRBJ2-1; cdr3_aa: CASSLTSGRNNEQFF; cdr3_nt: TGTGCCAGCAGTCTCACTAGCGGGAGAAACAATGAGCAGTTCTTC
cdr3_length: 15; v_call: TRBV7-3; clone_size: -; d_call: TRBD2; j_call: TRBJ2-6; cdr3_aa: CASSPRGGGANVLTF; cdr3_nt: TGTGCCAGCAGCCCACGGGGGGGAGGGGCCAACGTCCTGACTTTC
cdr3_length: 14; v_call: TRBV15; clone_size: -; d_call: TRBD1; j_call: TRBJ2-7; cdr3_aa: CATSSRDSSYEQYF; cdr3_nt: TGTGCCACCAGCAGTCGGGACAGCTCCTACGAGCAGTACTTC
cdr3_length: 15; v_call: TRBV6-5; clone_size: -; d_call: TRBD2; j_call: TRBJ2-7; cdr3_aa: CASSYGAGGVYEQYF; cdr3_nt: TGTGCCAGCAGTTACGGCGCGGGAGGAGTCTACGAGCAGTACTTC
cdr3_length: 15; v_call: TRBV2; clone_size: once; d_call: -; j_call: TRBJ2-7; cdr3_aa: CASSELGHQSSEQYF; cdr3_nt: TGTGCCAGCAGTGAATTAGGACACCAAAGTTCCGAGCAGTACTTC
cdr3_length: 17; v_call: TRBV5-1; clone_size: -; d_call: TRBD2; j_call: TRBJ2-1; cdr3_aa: CASSLRTSGRIRNEQFF; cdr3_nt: TGCGCCAGCAGCTTGCGGACTAGCGGGAGAATCAGGAATGAGCAGTTCTTC
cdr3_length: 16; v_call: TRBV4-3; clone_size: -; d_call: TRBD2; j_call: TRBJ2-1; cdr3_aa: CASSQAGRERDNEQFF; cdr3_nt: TGCGCCAGCAGCCAAGCCGGGCGGGAGAGGGACAATGAGCAGTTCTTC
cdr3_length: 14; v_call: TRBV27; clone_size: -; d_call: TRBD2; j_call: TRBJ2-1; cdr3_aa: CASWGLAGAREQFF; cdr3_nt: TGTGCCAGTTGGGGACTAGCGGGAGCACGGGAGCAGTTCTTC
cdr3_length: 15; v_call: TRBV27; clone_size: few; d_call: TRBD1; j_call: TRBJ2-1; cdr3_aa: CASSHRDRPQDEQFF; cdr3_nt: TGTGCCAGCAGTCACCGGGACAGGCCTCAGGATGAGCAGTTCTTC
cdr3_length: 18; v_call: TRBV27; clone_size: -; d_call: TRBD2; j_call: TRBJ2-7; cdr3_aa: CATSGGPGLAGGRYEQYF; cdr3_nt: TGTGCCACCTCGGGGGGCCCGGGACTAGCGGGAGGGCGTTACGAGCAGTACTTC
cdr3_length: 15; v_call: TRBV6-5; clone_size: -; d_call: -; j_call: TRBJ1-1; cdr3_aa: CASSSPSRQNTEAFF; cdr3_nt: TGTGCCAGCAGTTCCCCTTCGAGACAGAACACTGAAGCTTTCTTT
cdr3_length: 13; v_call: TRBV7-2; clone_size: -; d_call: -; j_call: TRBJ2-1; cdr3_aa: CASSLGGGGEQFF; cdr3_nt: TGTGCCAGCAGCTTAGGGGGAGGTGGTGAGCAGTTCTTC
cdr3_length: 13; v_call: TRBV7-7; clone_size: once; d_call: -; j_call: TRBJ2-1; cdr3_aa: CASSLDSYNEQFF; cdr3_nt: TGTGCCAGCAGCTTAGACAGTTACAATGAGCAGTTCTTC
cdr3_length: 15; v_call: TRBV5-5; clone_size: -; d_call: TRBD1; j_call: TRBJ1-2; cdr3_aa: CASSPTTGNNYGYTF; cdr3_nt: TGTGCCAGCAGCCCGACGACAGGGAATAACTATGGCTACACCTTC
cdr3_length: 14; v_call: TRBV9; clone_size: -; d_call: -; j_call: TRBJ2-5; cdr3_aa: CASSVSASQETQYF; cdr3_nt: TGTGCCAGCAGCGTATCGGCTAGCCAAGAGACCCAGTACTTC
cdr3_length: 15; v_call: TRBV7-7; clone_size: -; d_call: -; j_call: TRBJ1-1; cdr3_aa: CASSEIGREGTEAFF; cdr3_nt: TGTGCCAGCAGCGAAATCGGGAGGGAAGGAACTGAAGCTTTCTTT
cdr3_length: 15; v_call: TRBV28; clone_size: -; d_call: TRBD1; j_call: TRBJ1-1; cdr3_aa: CASSFPGTVNTEAFF; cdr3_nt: TGTGCCAGCAGTTTTCCAGGGACAGTGAACACTGAAGCTTTCTTT
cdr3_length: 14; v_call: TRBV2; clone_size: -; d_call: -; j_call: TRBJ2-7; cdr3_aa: CASSVEGAPYEQYF; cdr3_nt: TGTGCCAGCAGTGTAGAGGGAGCCCCCTACGAGCAGTACTTC
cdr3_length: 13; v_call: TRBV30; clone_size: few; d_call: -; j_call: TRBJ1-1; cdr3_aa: CAWSGHMNTEAFF; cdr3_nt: TGTGCCTGGAGTGGACACATGAACACTGAAGCTTTCTTT
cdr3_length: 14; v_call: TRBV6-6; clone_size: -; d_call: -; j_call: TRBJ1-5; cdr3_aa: CASSSEGGEGPQHF; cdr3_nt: TGTGCCAGCAGTAGCGAGGGAGGTGAGGGGCCCCAGCATTTT
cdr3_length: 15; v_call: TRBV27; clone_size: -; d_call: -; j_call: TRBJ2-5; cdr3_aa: CASSFGISYQETQYF; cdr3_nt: TGTGCCAGCAGTTTCGGGATAAGTTACCAAGAGACCCAGTACTTC
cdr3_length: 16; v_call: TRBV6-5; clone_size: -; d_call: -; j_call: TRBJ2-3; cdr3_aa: CASSYSGRGSTDTQYF; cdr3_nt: TGTGCCAGCAGTTACTCAGGCAGGGGATCCACAGATACGCAGTATTTT
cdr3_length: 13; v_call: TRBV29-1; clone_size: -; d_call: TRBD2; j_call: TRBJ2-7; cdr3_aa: CSAGGTSGYEQYF; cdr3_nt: TGCAGCGCTGGAGGGACTAGTGGCTACGAGCAGTACTTC
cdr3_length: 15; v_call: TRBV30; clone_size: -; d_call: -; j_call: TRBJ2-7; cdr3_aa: CALDGGAGATYEQYF; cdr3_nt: TGTGCCTTAGACGGAGGGGCGGGGGCTACCTACGAGCAGTACTTC
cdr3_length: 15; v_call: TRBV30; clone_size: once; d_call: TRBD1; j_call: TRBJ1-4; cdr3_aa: CAWSQGTVTNEKLFF; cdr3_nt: TGTGCCTGGAGTCAAGGGACAGTAACTAATGAAAAACTGTTTTTT
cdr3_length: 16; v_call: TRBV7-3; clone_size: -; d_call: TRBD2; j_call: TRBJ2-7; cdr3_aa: CASSASGNGGGYEQYF; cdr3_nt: TGTGCCAGCAGCGCCAGCGGGAACGGCGGGGGCTACGAGCAGTACTTC
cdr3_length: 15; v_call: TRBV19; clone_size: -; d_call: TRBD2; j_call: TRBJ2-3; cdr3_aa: CASRIAGGGTDTQYF; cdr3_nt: TGTGCCAGTCGAATAGCGGGAGGGGGCACAGATACGCAGTATTTT
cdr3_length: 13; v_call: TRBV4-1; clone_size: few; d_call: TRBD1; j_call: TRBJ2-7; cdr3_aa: CASSPGGSYEQYF; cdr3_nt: TGCGCCAGCAGCCCAGGGGGCTCCTACGAGCAGTACTTC
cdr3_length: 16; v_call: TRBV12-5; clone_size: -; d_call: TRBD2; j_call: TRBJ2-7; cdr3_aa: CASGDTSSGNSYEQYF; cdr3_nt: TGTGCTAGTGGTGATACCTCTAGCGGAAACTCCTACGAGCAGTACTTC
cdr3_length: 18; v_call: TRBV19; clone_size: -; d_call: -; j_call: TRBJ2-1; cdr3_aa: CASSMSSRGAGPGNEQFF; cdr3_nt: TGTGCCAGTAGTATGTCTTCGCGGGGAGCAGGGCCAGGAAATGAGCAGTTCTTC
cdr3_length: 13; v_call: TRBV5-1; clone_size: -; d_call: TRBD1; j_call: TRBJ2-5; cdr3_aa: CASSQDRVETQYF; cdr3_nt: TGCGCCAGCAGCCAGGACAGGGTAGAGACCCAGTACTTC
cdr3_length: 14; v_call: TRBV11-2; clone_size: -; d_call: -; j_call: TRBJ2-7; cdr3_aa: CASSPTRGAAEQYF; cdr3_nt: TGTGCCAGCAGCCCTACCCGCGGGGCAGCCGAGCAGTACTTC
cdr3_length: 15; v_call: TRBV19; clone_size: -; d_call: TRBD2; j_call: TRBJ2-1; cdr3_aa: CASSIGTSINAEQFF; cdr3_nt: TGTGCCAGTAGTATCGGGACTAGCATAAACGCTGAGCAGTTCTTC
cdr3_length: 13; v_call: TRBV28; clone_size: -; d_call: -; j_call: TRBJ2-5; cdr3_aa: CASSLTYQETQYF; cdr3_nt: TGTGCCAGCAGCTTGACATACCAAGAGACCCAGTACTTC
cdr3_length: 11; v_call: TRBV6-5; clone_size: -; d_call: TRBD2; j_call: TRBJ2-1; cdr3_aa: CTTVGRNEQFF; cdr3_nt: TGTACAACAGTCGGGAGGAATGAGCAGTTCTTC
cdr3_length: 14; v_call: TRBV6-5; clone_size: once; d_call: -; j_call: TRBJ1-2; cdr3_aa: CASSPEQANYGYTF; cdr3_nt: TGTGCCAGCAGTCCCGAACAGGCTAACTATGGCTACACCTTC
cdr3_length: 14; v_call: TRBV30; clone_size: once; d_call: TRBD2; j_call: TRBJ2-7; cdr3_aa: CAWSVTSGNYEQYF; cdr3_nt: TGTGCCTGGAGTGTCACTAGCGGGAACTACGAGCAGTACTTC
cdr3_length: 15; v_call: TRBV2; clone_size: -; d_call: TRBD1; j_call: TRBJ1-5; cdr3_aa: CASSPGQGANQPQHF; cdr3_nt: TGTGCCAGCAGTCCGGGACAGGGGGCAAATCAGCCCCAGCATTTT
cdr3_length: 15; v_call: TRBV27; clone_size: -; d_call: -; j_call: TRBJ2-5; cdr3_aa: CASSLISSVPETQYF; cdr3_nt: TGTGCCAGCAGTTTAATTTCTAGCGTTCCAGAGACCCAGTACTTC
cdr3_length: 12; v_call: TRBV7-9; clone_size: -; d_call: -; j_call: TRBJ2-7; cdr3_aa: CASSDDIYEQYF; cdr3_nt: TGTGCCAGCAGCGACGACATATACGAGCAGTACTTC
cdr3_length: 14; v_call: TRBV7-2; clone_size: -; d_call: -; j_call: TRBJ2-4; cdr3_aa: CASSPGTATGIQYF; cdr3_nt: TGTGCCAGCAGCCCCGGGACTGCCACCGGCATTCAGTACTTC
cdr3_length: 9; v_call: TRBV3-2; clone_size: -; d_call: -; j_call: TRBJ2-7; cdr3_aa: CARKGAQYF; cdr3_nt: TGTGCCAGAAAGGGGGCGCAGTACTTC
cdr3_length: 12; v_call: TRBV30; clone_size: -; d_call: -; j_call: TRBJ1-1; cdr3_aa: CAWKPSRAEAFF; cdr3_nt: TGTGCCTGGAAACCATCCCGAGCTGAAGCTTTCTTT
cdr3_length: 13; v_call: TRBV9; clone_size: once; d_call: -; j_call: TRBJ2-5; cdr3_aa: CASSTQTGETQYF; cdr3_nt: TGTGCCAGCAGCACCCAGACAGGAGAGACCCAGTACTTC
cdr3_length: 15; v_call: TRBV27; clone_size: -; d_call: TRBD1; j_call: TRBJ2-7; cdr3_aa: CASSPIPGQTYEQYF; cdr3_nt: TGTGCCAGCAGCCCTATCCCGGGACAGACCTACGAGCAGTACTTC
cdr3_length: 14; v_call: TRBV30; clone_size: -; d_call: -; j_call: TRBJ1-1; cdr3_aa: CAWSETFRGPEAFF; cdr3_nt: TGTGCCTGGAGTGAGACCTTCAGGGGCCCTGAAGCTTTCTTT
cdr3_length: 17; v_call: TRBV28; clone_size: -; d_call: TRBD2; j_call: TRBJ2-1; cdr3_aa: CASSHRVGTSVENEQFF; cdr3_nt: TGTGCCAGCAGTCATAGGGTCGGGACTAGTGTCGAGAATGAGCAGTTCTTC
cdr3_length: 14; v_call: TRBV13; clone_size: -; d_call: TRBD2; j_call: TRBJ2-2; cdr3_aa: CASSGAGASGELFF; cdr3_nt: TGTGCCAGCAGCGGCGCGGGAGCGTCCGGGGAGCTGTTTTTT
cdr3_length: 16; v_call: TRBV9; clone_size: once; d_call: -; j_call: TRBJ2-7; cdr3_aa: CASSVVGTSRIYEQYF; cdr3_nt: TGTGCCAGCAGCGTAGTAGGCACTAGCCGTATCTACGAGCAGTACTTC
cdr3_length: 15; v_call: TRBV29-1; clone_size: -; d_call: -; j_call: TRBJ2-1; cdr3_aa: CSVEEGQNLPHEQFF; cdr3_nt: TGCAGCGTTGAAGAGGGGCAGAACCTACCCCATGAGCAGTTCTTC
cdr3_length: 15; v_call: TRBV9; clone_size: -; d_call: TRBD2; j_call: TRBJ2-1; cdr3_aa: CASSAPAGGRNEQFF; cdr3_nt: TGTGCCAGCAGCGCTCCAGCGGGAGGGCGCAATGAGCAGTTCTTC
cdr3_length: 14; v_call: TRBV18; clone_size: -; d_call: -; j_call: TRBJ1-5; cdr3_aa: CASSPSGRDQPQHF; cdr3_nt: TGTGCCAGCTCCCCCTCGGGTCGAGATCAGCCCCAGCATTTT
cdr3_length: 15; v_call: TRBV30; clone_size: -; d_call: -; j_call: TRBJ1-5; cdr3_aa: CAWSVGGQGNQPQHF; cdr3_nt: TGTGCCTGGAGTGTGGGTGGACAAGGCAATCAGCCCCAGCATTTT
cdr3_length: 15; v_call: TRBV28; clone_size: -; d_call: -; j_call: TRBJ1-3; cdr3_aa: CASRSRRGSGNTIYF; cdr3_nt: TGTGCCAGCAGGTCCCGACGCGGCTCTGGAAACACCATATATTTT